The 31 T cell receptor beta chains below come from one sample, sequenced in a study of T cells after yellow fever vaccination. TCRdb redid the calling of the 5' RACE reads with MiXCR, one entry per CDR3 protein. This table has about 320,000 distinct CDR3 sequences, 3.5% to 4.5% appearing once. Sequencing was performed on PBMCs, taken 15 days after the yellow fever booster vaccination. The receptor set was obtained from a man between 18 and 35 years old who received the YFV17D yellow fever vaccine.

This clonotype was seen at least ten times. The chain couples TRBV20-1 to TRBJ1-3, with TRBD1 identical over 7 bases. CDR3 length: 13 amino acids. Germline V gene lookup returns CDR1 DFQATT and CDR2 SNEGSKA (reference sequence). With V trimmed by 3 bases and J by 5 bases, 4 bases remained unmatched. The DNA for the CDR3 is TGCAGTGCTAGCGGGGACAGCCGAAACACCATATATTTT. Translation: CSASGDSRNTIYF.

This clonotype was seen at least ten times. The V call is TRBV7-3, the J call TRBJ1-2; no reliable D call. Trimming took off 5 bases at V and 2 bases at J, with 15 bases between the two ends. The germline CDR1 and CDR2 sequences are SGHTA and FQGTGA. The CDR3 runs to 15 residues. The CDR3 loop reads CASSPWSGSNYGYTF. CDR3 in DNA: TGTGCCAGCAGCCCCTGGTCGGGGTCCAACTATGGCTACACCTTC.

This rearrangement joins TRBV5-1 to TRBJ2-7, with a tentative D call TRBD2 (6 bases). V lost 4 bases and J lost 7, with 18 bases in between. Germline CDR1 and CDR2: SGHRS and YFSETQ. This CDR3 is built from 14 residues. CDR3 nucleotides: TGCGCCAGCAGCACTTGGACTAACCCCTCGGAGCAGTACTTC. It encodes CASSTWTNPSEQYF.

This clonotype occurred many times. CDR3 residues: CASSAPGQGHNEQFF. The CDR3 region has the DNA TGTGCCAGCAGCGCCCCGGGACAGGGACACAATGAGCAGTTCTTC. The chain joins TRBV7-3 to TRBJ2-1; 9 bases fit TRBD1. The CDR3 runs to 15 residues. After removal of 5 bases from V and 5 bases from J, the junction contained 7 bases not matched to a gene. The V gene's germline CDR1 is SGHTA and CDR2 FQGTGA.

This clonotype appeared a few times. The gene calls are TRBV5-5 and TRBJ2-3; no definite D call. Germline CDR1 reads SGHKS; CDR2 reads YYEKEE (reference sequence). The CDR3 is 12 residues long. The V and J ends lost 2 bases and 6 bases respectively, with 7 bases between them. CDR3 bases: TGTGCCAGCAGCTTCAGTTCGGATACGCAGTATTTT. Translated, it gives CASSFSSDTQYF. Complete variable domain (other parts from reference TRBV5-5 and TRBJ2-3): DAGVTQSPTHLIKTRGQQVTLRCSPISGHKSVSWYQQVLGQGPQFIFQYYEKEERGRGNFPDRFSARQFPNYSSELNVNALLLGDSALYLCASSFSSDTQYFGPGTRLTVL.

This rearrangement joins TRBV10-2 to TRBJ2-7; unclear D gene. This CDR3 region has 12 residues. Trimming removed 8 bases from V and 5 bases from J, with 13 bases in between. The V gene's germline CDR1 is WSHSY and CDR2 SAAADI. CDR3 DNA sequence: TGCGCCAGCCAGGACGGATCCGACGAGCAGTACTTC. This sequence encodes CASQDGSDEQYF.

This clonotype was seen a few times. The chain is built from TRBV7-2 and TRBJ2-5; 11 bases fit TRBD2. Germline CDR1 SGHTA, CDR2 FQGNSA. The V and J ends lost 2 bases and 2 bases, in that order; junction bases with no gene match: 13. The CDR3 length is 19 residues. CDR3 coding DNA: TGTGCCAGCAGCTTACACCCGCTTTCGTCTAGCGGGGGGCAAGAGACCCAGTACTTC. As protein: CASSLHPLSSSGGQETQYF.

The chain has TRBV5-6 and TRBJ2-7; D uncertain. CDR3 size: 11 residues. V dropped 7 bases and J dropped 9 bases, with 14 bases sitting between them. Germline CDR1 SGHDT, CDR2 YYEEEE. The CDR3 reads CASGRPPLQYF. The CDR3 DNA is TGTGCCAGCGGAAGGCCCCCTTTGCAGTACTTC.

This clonotype was seen a handful of times. The chain links TRBV12-3 or TRBV12-4 to TRBJ1-1; D not resolved. V lost 5 bases to trimming and J lost 7 bases, with 14 bases between them. This CDR3 region has 13 residues. This CDR3 is CASSPGPRVEAFF. Here the CDR3 DNA reads TGTGCCAGCAGTCCCGGACCGAGGGTTGAAGCTTTCTTT.

This rearrangement joins TRBV6-2 or TRBV6-3 to TRBJ2-6; 9 bases fit TRBD1. The junction had 6 bases not matched to a gene; V was cut back by 5 bases and J by 4 bases. The CDR3 spans 16 residues. CDR1 MNHEY and CDR2 SVGEGT come from the germline V gene. This CDR3 reads CASSTTGGSGANVLTF. The CDR3 DNA sequence: TGTGCCAGCAGTACCACAGGGGGCTCCGGGGCCAACGTCCTGACTTTC.

This clonotype was observed at least ten times. V usage is TRBV9 and J usage is TRBJ2-3; no definite D call. The CDR3 loop spans 15 amino acids. Trimming cost V 3 bases and J 4 bases, with 15 bases left between them. CDR1 and CDR2 (germline): SGDLS, YYNGEE. CDR3 residues: CASSATGRLPDTQYF. The CDR3 nucleotides read TGTGCCAGCAGCGCTACCGGACGTCTCCCAGATACGCAGTATTTT.

As concerns this clonotype: With a much larger clone just one base away, this may be a read error. This chain links TRBV24-1 with TRBJ1-2, with a weak D call TRBD1 (5 bases). There are 12 residues in the CDR3. The V end was cut by 3 bases, the J end by 12 bases, with 13 bases between. Germline V gene lookup returns CDR1 KGHDR and CDR2 SFDVKD. The chain's CDR3 is CATSDAGQGDTF. The CDR3 region has the DNA TGTGCCACCAGTGATGCAGGGCAAGGCGACACCTTC.

The rearrangement links TRBV30 to TRBJ2-2; maybe TRBD1 (5 bases). The V and J ends lost 3 bases and 5 bases respectively, with 19 bases between them. This CDR3 contains 16 residues. Germline V lookup: CDR1 GTSNPN, CDR2 SVGIG (reference sequence). The DNA for the CDR3 is TGTGCCTGGAGGCCCCTCACAGGTTTTTCTACCGGGGAGCTGTTTTTT. Translation: CAWRPLTGFSTGELFF.

This clonotype occurred many times. The chain carries TRBV5-1 and TRBJ2-7, with 11 bases that match TRBD1. This CDR3 has 16 amino acids. The germline V gene has CDR1 SGHRS and CDR2 YFSETQ. With 3 bases clipped from V and 2 bases from J, the junction kept 7 bases outside the gene matches. This CDR3 reads CASSSDRGQGTYEQYF. DNA for the CDR3: TGCGCCAGCAGCTCGGACAGGGGGCAGGGTACCTACGAGCAGTACTTC. Variable domain in full (rest from reference TRBV5-1 and TRBJ2-7): KAGVTQTPRYLIKTRGQQVTLSCSPISGHRSVSWYQQTPGQGLQFLFEYFSETQRNKGNFPGRFSGRQFSNSRSEMNVSTLELGDSALYLCASSSDRGQGTYEQYFGPGTRLTVT.

The rearrangement joins TRBV5-1 to TRBJ2-3, with 7 positions matching TRBD1. V trimming: 6 bases; J trimming: 2 bases; junction bases outside the gene matches: 6. The CDR3 is 14 amino acids. Looked up from germline, CDR1 is SGHRS and CDR2 is YFSETQ. The CDR3 spells CASTLEGATDTQYF. DNA of the CDR3: TGCGCCAGCACTCTAGAGGGGGCCACAGATACGCAGTATTTT.

This clonotype has a count of ten or more. V is TRBV5-1 and J is TRBJ2-7; 10 nucleotides agree with TRBD1. CDR1 SGHRS and CDR2 YFSETQ come from the germline V gene. V was clipped by 4 bases and J by 3 bases; unmatched bases: 4. The CDR3 totals 14 residues. The CDR3 DNA is TGCGCCAGCAGCGACGGGGACAGGGGCTACGAGCAGTACTTC. Protein product: CASSDGDRGYEQYF. Based on the CDR3 plus reference TRBV5-1 and TRBJ2-7, the full variable domain is KAGVTQTPRYLIKTRGQQVTLSCSPISGHRSVSWYQQTPGQGLQFLFEYFSETQRNKGNFPGRFSGRQFSNSRSEMNVSTLELGDSALYLCASSDGDRGYEQYFGPGTRLTVT.

This clonotype was recorded a few times. The chain combines TRBV20-1 with TRBJ2-2; D is tentatively TRBD1 or TRBD2 (6 bases each). The ends were cut back, 6 bases at V and 3 bases at J, with 17 bases in the middle. Per the germline V gene, CDR1 is DFQATT and CDR2 is SNEGSKA (reference sequence). This CDR3 comprises 15 residues. For the CDR3, the DNA is TGCAGTGCGTATCCGGGAGAGGGGGACACCGGGGAGCTGTTTTTT. Encoded protein: CSAYPGEGDTGELFF.

This clonotype was observed at least ten times. The J gene is TRBJ1-3, the V gene TRBV11-2; TRBD1 matches 11 bases. V trimming: 4 bases; J trimming: 0 bases; junction bases outside the gene matches: 8. The CDR3 extends over 18 amino acids. Germline CDR1 is SGHAT and CDR2 is FQNNGV. The chain's CDR3 is CASSSRGGTGGSGNTIYF. DNA for the CDR3: TGTGCCAGCAGCTCCCGGGGAGGGACAGGGGGCTCTGGAAACACCATATATTTT. The full variable domain, completed using reference TRBV11-2 and TRBJ1-3, is EAGVAQSPRYKIIEKRQSVAFWCNPISGHATLYWYQQILGQGPKLLIQFQNNGVVDDSQLPKDRFSAERLKGVDSTLKIQPAKLEDSAVYLCASSSRGGTGGSGNTIYFGEGSWLTVV.

In its sample, this clonotype was seen many times. This chain connects TRBV10-2 to TRBJ2-2, with D possibly matching TRBD2 (5 bases). Germline lookup yields CDR1 WSHSY and CDR2 SAAADI. The CDR3 is made up of 14 amino acids. Trimming stripped 7 bases from V and 4 bases from J, with 13 bases between. This CDR3 is CASTAGGGTGELFF. For the CDR3, the DNA is TGCGCCAGCACCGCGGGCGGCGGCACCGGGGAGCTGTTTTTT.

In its sample, this clonotype was seen a few times. The chain employs TRBV7-2 and TRBJ1-2; no definite D call. The CDR3 runs 11 residues. CDR1 is SGHTA, CDR2 FQGNSA, per germline. V lost 3 bases, J lost 11 bases, and 10 bases lay in between. Here the CDR3 DNA reads TGTGCCAGCAGCTTCGATACGGATTACACCTTC. Encoded protein: CASSFDTDYTF.

The chain employs TRBV7-9 and TRBJ2-2; maybe TRBD2 (7 bases). The CDR3 extends over 18 amino acids. Germline values: CDR1 SEHNR, CDR2 FQNEAQ (reference sequence). V lost 0 bases and J 0 bases, leaving 14 bases between the germline ends. The CDR3 loop reads CASSLARGGGPNTGELFF. CDR3 bases: TGTGCCAGCAGCTTAGCCCGAGGGGGAGGGCCGAACACCGGGGAGCTGTTTTTT.

In its sample, this clonotype was seen many times. The J gene is TRBJ1-2, the V gene TRBV20-1; D unresolved. The CDR3 spans 12 residues. In germline, CDR1 is DFQATT, CDR2 SNEGSKA (reference sequence). The V end lost 4 bases, the J end lost 4 bases, and 10 bases lay between the germline ends. CDR3 sequence: CSATGSIYGYTF. CDR3 nucleotides: TGCAGTGCTACCGGCTCCATCTATGGCTACACCTTC.

This clonotype has just a few counts. The chain combines TRBV9 with TRBJ1-4; the D is unclear. Germline V lookup: CDR1 SGDLS, CDR2 YYNGEE. CDR3 length: 14 residues. Trimming cost V 0 bases and J 8 bases, with 11 bases left between them. The CDR3 DNA is TGTGCCAGCAGCGTAGGGGGAATCGGGGAAAAACTGTTTTTT. Its translation: CASSVGGIGEKLFF. Full variable domain (remainder filled in from reference TRBV9 and TRBJ1-4): DSGVTQTPKHLITATGQRVTLRCSPRSGDLSVYWYQQSLDQGLQFLIQYYNGEERAKGNILERFSAQQFPDLHSELNLSSLELGDSALYFCASSVGGIGEKLFFGSGTQLSVL.

This clonotype has at least ten counts. The V call is TRBV20-1, the J call TRBJ2-1, with a possible D match to TRBD2 (6 bases). The V gene lost 6 bases and the J gene lost 6 bases, with 9 bases spanning the gap. Germline CDR1 and CDR2: DFQATT and SNEGSKA (reference sequence). This CDR3 is built from 11 residues. This CDR3 reads CSARDFNEQFF. The CDR3 bases are TGCAGTGCGAGGGACTTCAATGAGCAGTTCTTC.

This clonotype was observed at least ten times. V usage is TRBV4-1 and J usage is TRBJ1-5; possible D gene TRBD1, 5 bases. The V gene's germline CDR1 is MGHRA and CDR2 YSYEKL. V was shortened by 0 bases and J by 4 bases, with 13 bases between the two germline ends. The CDR3 is 16 amino acids. The CDR3 spells CASSQDVGPGNQPQHF. CDR3 sequence (DNA): TGCGCCAGCAGCCAAGATGTCGGACCAGGGAATCAGCCCCAGCATTTT.

The sample holds a few counts of this clonotype. The chain joins TRBV20-1 to TRBJ2-7; 7 nucleotides align to TRBD1. Trimming took 6 bases from V and 5 from J; bases not matched to a gene: 4. This CDR3 region has 11 residues. Germline V CDR1 and CDR2: DFQATT, SNEGSKA (reference sequence). CDR3 sequence (DNA): TGCAGTGCAAAACAGGGGAACGAGCAGTACGTC. Residues: CSAKQGNEQYV.

This rearrangement joins TRBV4-1 to TRBJ2-3; D gene ambiguous. CDR1 and CDR2 (germline): MGHRA, YSYEKL. Trimming removed 5 bases from V and 0 bases from J, with 9 bases in between. The CDR3 is made up of 14 amino acids. This CDR3 reads CASSRTESTDTQYF. The CDR3 DNA is TGCGCCAGCAGCAGGACGGAAAGCACAGATACGCAGTATTTT.

As DNA, the CDR3 is TGCGCCAGCAGCCAAGAGCGGGGCAAGAGCACAGATACGCAGTATTTT. Its protein product is CASSQERGKSTDTQYF. The gene calls are TRBV4-3 and TRBJ2-3; tentatively, D is TRBD2 (6 bases). CDR1 LGHNA and CDR2 YSLEER come from the germline V gene. With 0 bases removed from V and 0 bases from J, the gap between germline ends came to 10 bases. The CDR3 runs to 16 residues.

V and J are TRBV29-1 and TRBJ2-3; TRBD2 aligns across 7 bases. V lost 8 bases and J lost 1; bases outside the gene matches: 6. The CDR3 totals 13 residues. Germline values: CDR1 SQVTM, CDR2 ANQGSEA. The chain's CDR3 is CSHYAGGTDTQYF. CDR3 DNA sequence: TGCAGCCACTACGCGGGGGGCACAGATACGCAGTATTTT.

The sample holds many counts of this clonotype. The chain has TRBV29-1 and TRBJ1-1; the D is unclear. CDR3 size: 14 residues. Trimming took 2 bases from V and 0 from J, leaving 10 bases between them. From germline, CDR1 is SQVTM and CDR2 ANQGSEA. CDR3 loop: CSVESGRLNTEAFF. CDR3 DNA: TGCAGCGTTGAAAGTGGCCGGTTGAACACTGAAGCTTTCTTT.

The chain links TRBV9 to TRBJ1-6; D not resolved. V lost 0 bases and J lost 9, with 13 bases in between. From germline, CDR1 is SGDLS and CDR2 YYNGEE. The CDR3 extends over 15 amino acids. CDR3 DNA sequence: TGTGCCAGCAGCGTAGTAGGGCAGGAGGGTTCACCCCTCCACTTT. Translation: CASSVVGQEGSPLHF.